A single sample is the source of the 10 T cell receptor beta chains below, sequenced in a study of shared clonotypes between healthy human individuals. Produced via immunoSEQ multiplex PCR; TCRdb's table is partial and in-frame only. Among 2 million to 2.5 million clones listed, 95% were seen once. Sequenced material: naive CD4+ T cells sorted from blood. The subset: CD45RA+ positively selected. The origin of the receptors is a man aged 18 to 35 in good health.

The chain employs TRBV13 and TRBJ2-7; tentative D call: TRBD1 (5 bases). The CDR3 runs 14 residues. Germline loops: CDR1 PRHDT, CDR2 FYEKMQ (reference sequence). V was shortened by 5 bases and J by 0 bases, with 11 bases between the two germline ends. CDR3 region: CASSPTGNSYEQYF. The CDR3, as DNA: TGTGCCAGCAGCCCAACAGGAAACTCCTACGAGCAGTACTTC.

The chain recombines TRBV5-8 with TRBJ2-1; no clear D gene. This CDR3 is 17 amino acids long. The germline V and J ends were trimmed by 3 bases and 6 bases, with 22 bases remaining between them. Germline CDR1 and CDR2: SGHTS and YDEGEE. This CDR3 is CASSYDSLGQALNEQFF. The CDR3 bases are TGTGCCAGCAGCTATGACTCTCTGGGCCAGGCACTCAATGAGCAGTTCTTC.

The table lists this clone with a count of one. The CDR3 coding sequence is TGTGCCAGTAGTATCTCAGGGTTTGAGACCCAGTACTTC. This encodes CASSISGFETQYF. The gene calls are TRBV19 and TRBJ2-5, with D perhaps matching TRBD1 (5 bases). CDR3 size: 13 residues. V lost 3 bases and J 5 bases, leaving 10 bases between the germline ends. Germline CDR1 is LNHDA and CDR2 is SQIVND (reference sequence). Filled out from reference TRBV19 and TRBJ2-5, the complete variable domain reads DGGITQSPKYLFRKEGQNVTLSCEQNLNHDAMYWYRQDPGQGLRLIYYSQIVNDFQKGDIAEGYSVSREKKESFPLTVTSAQKNPTAFYLCASSISGFETQYFGPGTRLLVL.

This sequence joins TRBV25-1 and TRBJ2-1; D unclear. Between the trimmed V and J ends, which lost 5 bases and 3 bases, there was a span of 17 bases. From germline, CDR1 is MGHDK and CDR2 SYGVNS. The CDR3 has 16 residues. The CDR3 loop reads CASSSPRRNHYNEQFF. CDR3 in DNA: TGTGCCAGCAGTTCTCCGCGGCGTAATCACTACAATGAGCAGTTCTTC.

For this clone: The same CDR3 can be traced to other DNA sequences in this sample. The chain recombines TRBV30 with TRBJ2-7; no clear D gene. CDR1 is GTSNPN, CDR2 SVGIG, per germline (reference sequence). V lost 0 bases and J 2 bases, leaving 5 bases between the germline ends. The CDR3 loop spans 12 amino acids. For the CDR3, the DNA is TGTGCCTGGAGTGTATCAGCCTACGAGCAGTACTTC. It is translated as CAWSVSAYEQYF.

This sequence joins TRBV6-1 and TRBJ1-3; D unclear. The CDR3 has 14 amino acids. Germline V gives CDR1 MNHNS, CDR2 SASEGT. Trimming cost V 0 bases and J 3 bases, with 6 bases left between them. CDR3 DNA sequence: TGTGCCAGCAGTGAAGCCGGGGATGGAAACACCATATATTTT. Its protein is CASSEAGDGNTIYF.

This chain links TRBV2 with TRBJ2-1, with D tentatively TRBD1 (6 bases). V was trimmed by 2 bases and J by 14 bases, leaving 19 bases between them. The CDR3 loop spans 14 amino acids. Germline V gene data show CDR1 as SNHLY and CDR2 as FYNNEI. The CDR3: CASSENPQTGKKFF. The CDR3 nucleotides read TGTGCCAGCAGTGAAAACCCACAAACAGGGAAAAAGTTCTTC.

V gene TRBV28 combines with J gene TRBJ2-7, with D perhaps TRBD1 (5 bases). Trimming pared 4 bases from V and 2 bases from J, leaving 12 bases between. Per the germline V gene, CDR1 is MDHEN and CDR2 is SYDVKM. This CDR3 comprises 14 residues. The chain's CDR3 is CASSYLRTPYEQYF. CDR3 DNA sequence: TGTGCCAGCAGTTATCTGAGGACACCCTACGAGCAGTACTTC.

The chain links TRBV30 to TRBJ2-1, with D maybe TRBD2 (9 bases). In germline, CDR1 is GTSNPN, CDR2 SVGIG (reference sequence). This CDR3 region has 15 residues. The V gene lost 3 bases and the J gene lost 8 bases, with 20 bases spanning the gap. CDR3 sequence: CAWSRGLAGSDEQFF. The CDR3 region has the DNA TGTGCCTGGAGCAGGGGGCTAGCGGGGTCCGATGAGCAGTTCTTC.

The V and J genes are TRBV10-3 and TRBJ2-1; D gene unclear. The V end was cut by 1 base, the J end by 10 bases, with 5 bases between. The CDR3 spans 11 residues. Germline lookup yields CDR1 ENHRY and CDR2 SYGVKD. CDR3 bases: TGTGCCATCAGTGAGTGGGGAGAGCAGTTCTTC. This codes for CAISEWGEQFF.